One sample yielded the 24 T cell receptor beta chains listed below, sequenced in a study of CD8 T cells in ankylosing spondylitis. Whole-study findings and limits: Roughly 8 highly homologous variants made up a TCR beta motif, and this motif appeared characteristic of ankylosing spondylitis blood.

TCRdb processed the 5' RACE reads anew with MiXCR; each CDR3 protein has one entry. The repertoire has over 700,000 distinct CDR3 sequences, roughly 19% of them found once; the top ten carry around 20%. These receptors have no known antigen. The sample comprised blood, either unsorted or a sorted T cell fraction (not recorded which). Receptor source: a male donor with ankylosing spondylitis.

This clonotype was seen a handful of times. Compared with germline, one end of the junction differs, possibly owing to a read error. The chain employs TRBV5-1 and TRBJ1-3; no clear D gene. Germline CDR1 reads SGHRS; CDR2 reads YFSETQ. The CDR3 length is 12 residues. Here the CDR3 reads CASSLEGNTIYF. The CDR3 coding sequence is TGTGCCAGCAGTTTAGAGGGAAACACCATATATTTT.

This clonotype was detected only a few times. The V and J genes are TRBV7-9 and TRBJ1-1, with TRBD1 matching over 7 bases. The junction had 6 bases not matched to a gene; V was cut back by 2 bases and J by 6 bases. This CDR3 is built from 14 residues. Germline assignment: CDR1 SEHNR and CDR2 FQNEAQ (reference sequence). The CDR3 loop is CASSLQGDLAEAFF. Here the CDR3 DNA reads TGTGCCAGCAGCTTACAGGGGGATTTGGCTGAAGCTTTCTTT. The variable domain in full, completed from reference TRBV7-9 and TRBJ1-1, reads DTGVSQNPRHKITKRGQNVTFRCDPISEHNRLYWYRQTLGQGPEFLTYFQNEAQLEKSRLLSDRFSAERPKGSFSTLEIQRTEQGDSAMYLCASSLQGDLAEAFFGQGTRLTVV.

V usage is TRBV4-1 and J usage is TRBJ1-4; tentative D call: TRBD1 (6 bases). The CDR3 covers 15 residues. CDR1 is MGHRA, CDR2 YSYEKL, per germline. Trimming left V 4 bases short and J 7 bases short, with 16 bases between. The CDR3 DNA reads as TGCGCCAGCAGCCTGTGGGGGGGCTCTGGTGAAAAACTGTTTTTT. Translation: CASSLWGGSGEKLFF.

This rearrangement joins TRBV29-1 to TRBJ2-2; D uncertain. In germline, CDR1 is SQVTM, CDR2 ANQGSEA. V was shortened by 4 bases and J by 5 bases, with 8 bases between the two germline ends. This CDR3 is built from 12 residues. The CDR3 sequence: CSVVGSTGELFF. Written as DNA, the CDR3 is TGCAGCGTTGTCGGCAGTACCGGGGAGCTGTTTTTT.

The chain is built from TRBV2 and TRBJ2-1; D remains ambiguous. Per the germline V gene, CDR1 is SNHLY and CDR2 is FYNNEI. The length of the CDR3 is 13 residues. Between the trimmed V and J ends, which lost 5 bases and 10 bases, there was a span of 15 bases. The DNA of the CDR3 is TGTGCCAGCAGTCCTGACTTCGCCTTGGAGCAGTTCTTC. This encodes CASSPDFALEQFF.

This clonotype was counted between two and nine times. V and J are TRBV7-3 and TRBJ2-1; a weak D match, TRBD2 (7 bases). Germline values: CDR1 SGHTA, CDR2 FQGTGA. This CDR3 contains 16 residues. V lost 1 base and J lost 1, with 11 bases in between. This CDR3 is CASSLSGGASYNEQFF. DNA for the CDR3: TGTGCCAGCAGCTTAAGTGGGGGGGCGTCCTACAATGAGCAGTTCTTC.

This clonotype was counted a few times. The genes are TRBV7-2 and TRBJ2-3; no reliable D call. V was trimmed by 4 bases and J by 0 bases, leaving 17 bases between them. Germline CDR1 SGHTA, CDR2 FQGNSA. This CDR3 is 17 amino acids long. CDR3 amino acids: CASSSDRPLTSTDTQYF. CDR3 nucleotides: TGTGCCAGCAGCTCCGACCGTCCCCTTACTAGCACAGATACGCAGTATTTT.

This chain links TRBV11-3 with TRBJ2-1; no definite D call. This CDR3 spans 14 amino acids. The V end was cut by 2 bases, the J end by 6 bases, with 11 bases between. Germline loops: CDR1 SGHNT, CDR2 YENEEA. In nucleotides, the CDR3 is TGTGCCAGCAGCTTAACTGGGTCTTCCAATGAGCAGTTCTTC. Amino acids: CASSLTGSSNEQFF.

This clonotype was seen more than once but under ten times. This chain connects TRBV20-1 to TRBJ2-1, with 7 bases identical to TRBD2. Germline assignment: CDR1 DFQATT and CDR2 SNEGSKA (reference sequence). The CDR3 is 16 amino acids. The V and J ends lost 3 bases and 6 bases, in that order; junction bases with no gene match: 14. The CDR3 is CSASPGGVLRGNEQFF. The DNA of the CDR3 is TGCAGTGCTAGCCCGGGGGGAGTCCTTCGGGGCAATGAGCAGTTCTTC.

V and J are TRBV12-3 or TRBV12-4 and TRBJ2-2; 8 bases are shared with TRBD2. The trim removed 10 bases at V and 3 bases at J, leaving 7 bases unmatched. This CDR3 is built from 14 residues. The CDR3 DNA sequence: TGTGCCACCCTCCGCGGGGGGCACACCGGGGAGCTGTTTTTT. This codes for CATLRGGHTGELFF.

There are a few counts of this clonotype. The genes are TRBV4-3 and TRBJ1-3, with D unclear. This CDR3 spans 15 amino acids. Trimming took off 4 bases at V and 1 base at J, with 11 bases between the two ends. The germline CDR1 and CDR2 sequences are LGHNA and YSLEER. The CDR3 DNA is TGCGCCAGCAGCCTAAGACCAGGTTCTGGAAACACCATATATTTT. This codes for CASSLRPGSGNTIYF.

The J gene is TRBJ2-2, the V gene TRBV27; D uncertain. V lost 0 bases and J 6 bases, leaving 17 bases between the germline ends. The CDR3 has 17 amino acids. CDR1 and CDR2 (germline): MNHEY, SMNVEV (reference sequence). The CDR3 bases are TGTGCCAGCAGTTTATCGTATTGGGTCCGCCGGGCCGGGGAGCTGTTTTTT. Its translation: CASSLSYWVRRAGELFF.

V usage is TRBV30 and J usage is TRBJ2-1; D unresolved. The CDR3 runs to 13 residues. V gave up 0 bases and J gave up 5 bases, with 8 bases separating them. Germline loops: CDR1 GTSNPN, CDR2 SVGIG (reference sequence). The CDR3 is CAWSVLQNNEQFF. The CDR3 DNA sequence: TGTGCCTGGAGTGTACTTCAGAACAATGAGCAGTTCTTC.

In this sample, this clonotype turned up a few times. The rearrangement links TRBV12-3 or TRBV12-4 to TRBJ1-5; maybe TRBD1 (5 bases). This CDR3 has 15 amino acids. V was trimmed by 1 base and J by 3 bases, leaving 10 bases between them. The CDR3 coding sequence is TGTGCCAGCAGTTTAGAGGGGTTCTTCAATCAGCCCCAGCATTTT. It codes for CASSLEGFFNQPQHF.

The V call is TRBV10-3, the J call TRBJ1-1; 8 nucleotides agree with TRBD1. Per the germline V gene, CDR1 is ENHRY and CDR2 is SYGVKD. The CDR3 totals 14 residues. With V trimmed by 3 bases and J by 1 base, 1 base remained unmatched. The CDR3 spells CAISDDRGNTEAFF. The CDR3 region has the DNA TGTGCCATCAGTGATGACAGGGGGAACACTGAAGCTTTCTTT.

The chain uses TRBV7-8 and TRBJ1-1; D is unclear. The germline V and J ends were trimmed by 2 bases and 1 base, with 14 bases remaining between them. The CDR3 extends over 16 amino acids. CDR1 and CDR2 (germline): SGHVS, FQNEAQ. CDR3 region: CASSLSGVLKNTEAFF. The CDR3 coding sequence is TGTGCCAGCAGCTTAAGTGGGGTGTTAAAGAACACTGAAGCTTTCTTT.

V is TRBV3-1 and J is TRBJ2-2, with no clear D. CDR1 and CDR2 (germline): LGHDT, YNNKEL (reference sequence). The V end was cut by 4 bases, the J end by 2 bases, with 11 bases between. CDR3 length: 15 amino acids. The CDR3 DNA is TGTGCCAGCAGCCCGCGACTTGGTAACACCGGGGAGCTGTTTTTT. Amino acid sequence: CASSPRLGNTGELFF.

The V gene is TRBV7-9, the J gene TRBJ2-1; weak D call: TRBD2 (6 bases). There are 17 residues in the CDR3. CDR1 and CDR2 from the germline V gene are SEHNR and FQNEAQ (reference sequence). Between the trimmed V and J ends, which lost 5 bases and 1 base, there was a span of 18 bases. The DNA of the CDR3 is TGTGCCAGCAGCCCCCAACCGGGGGAGGTATCCTACAATGAGCAGTTCTTC. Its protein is CASSPQPGEVSYNEQFF.

In DNA, the CDR3 is TGTGCCAGCAGTTTAGACAGGGAGGAGCAGTTCTTC. Residues: CASSLDREEQFF. The V call is TRBV12-3 or TRBV12-4, the J call TRBJ2-1, with D possibly being TRBD1 (6 bases). V was clipped by 1 base and J by 10 bases, with 8 bases between them. The CDR3 loop spans 12 amino acids.

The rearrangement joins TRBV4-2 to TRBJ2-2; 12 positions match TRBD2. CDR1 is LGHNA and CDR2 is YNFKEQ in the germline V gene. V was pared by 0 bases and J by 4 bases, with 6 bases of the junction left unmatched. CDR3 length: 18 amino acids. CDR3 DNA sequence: TGTGCCAGCAGCCAAGATCCTAGCGGGGGGGCAAGCACCGGGGAGCTGTTTTTT. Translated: CASSQDPSGGASTGELFF.

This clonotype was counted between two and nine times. CDR3 region: CASSRLAGGLDEQFF. The CDR3 DNA is TGTGCCAGCAGTAGACTAGCGGGAGGGTTGGATGAGCAGTTCTTC. The chain recombines TRBV12-3 or TRBV12-4 with TRBJ2-1; 14 bases match TRBD2. The CDR3 totals 15 residues. The V and J ends lost 5 bases and 8 bases, in that order; junction bases with no gene match: 5.

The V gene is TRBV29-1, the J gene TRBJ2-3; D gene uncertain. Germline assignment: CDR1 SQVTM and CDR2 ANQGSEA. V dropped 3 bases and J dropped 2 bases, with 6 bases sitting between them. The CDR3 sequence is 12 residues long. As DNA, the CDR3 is TGCAGCGTTGAGGGGAACACAGATACGCAGTATTTT. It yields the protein CSVEGNTDTQYF.

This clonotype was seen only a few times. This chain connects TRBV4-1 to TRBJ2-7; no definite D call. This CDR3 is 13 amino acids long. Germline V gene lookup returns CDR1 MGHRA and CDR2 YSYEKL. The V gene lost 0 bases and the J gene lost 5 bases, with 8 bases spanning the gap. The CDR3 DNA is TGCGCCAGCAGCCAAGATGTCGAAGACGAGCAGTACTTC. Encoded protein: CASSQDVEDEQYF.

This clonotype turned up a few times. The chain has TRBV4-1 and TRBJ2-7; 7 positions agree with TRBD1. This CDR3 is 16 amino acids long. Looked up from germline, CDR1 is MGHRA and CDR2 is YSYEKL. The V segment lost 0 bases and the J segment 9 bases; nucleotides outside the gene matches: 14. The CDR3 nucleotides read TGCGCCAGCAGCCAAGATTCCGACATCAGACAGGGTGCGCAGTACTTC. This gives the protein CASSQDSDIRQGAQYF.